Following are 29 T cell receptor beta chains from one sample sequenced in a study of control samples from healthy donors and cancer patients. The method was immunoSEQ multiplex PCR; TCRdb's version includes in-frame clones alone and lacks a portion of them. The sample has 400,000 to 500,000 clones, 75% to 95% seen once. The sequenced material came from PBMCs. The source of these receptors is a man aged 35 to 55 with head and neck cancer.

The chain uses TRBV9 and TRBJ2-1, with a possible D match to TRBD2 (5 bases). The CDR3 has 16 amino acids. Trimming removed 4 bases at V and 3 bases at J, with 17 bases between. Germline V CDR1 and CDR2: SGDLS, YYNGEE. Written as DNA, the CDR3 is TGTGCCAGCAGCCCCACGGCTAGCTCCAACTACAATGAGCAGTTCTTC. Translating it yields CASSPTASSNYNEQFF.

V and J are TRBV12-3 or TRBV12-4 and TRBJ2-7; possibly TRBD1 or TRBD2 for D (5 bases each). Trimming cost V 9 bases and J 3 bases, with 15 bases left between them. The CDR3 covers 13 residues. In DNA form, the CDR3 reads TGTGCCAGTACGCGGGCAGGGAACTACGAGCAGTACTTC. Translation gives CASTRAGNYEQYF.

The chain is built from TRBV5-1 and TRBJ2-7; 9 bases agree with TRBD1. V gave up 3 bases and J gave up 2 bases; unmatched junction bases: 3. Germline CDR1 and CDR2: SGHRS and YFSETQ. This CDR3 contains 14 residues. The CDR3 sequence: CASSWTGVAYEQYF. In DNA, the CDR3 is TGCGCCAGCAGCTGGACAGGGGTTGCCTACGAGCAGTACTTC.

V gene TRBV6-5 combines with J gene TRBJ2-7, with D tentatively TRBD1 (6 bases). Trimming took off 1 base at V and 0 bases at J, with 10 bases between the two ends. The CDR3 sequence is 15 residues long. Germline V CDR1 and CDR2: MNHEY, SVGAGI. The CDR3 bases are TGTGCCAGCAGTTACTTCAGGACAGTCTCCTACGAGCAGTACTTC. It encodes CASSYFRTVSYEQYF.

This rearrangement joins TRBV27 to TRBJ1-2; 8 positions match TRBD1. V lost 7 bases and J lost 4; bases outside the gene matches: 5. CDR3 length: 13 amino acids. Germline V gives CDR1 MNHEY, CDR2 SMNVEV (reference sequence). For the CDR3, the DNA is TGTGCCAGCAAGAGGACAGGGTCCTATGGCTACACCTTC. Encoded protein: CASKRTGSYGYTF.

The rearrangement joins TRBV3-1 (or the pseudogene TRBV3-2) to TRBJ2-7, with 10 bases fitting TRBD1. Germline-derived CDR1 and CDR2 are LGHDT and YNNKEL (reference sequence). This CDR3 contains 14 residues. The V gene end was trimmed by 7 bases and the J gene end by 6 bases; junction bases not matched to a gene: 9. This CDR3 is CASTHGTGALEQYF. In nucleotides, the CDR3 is TGTGCCAGCACCCACGGGACAGGGGCTCTCGAGCAGTACTTC.

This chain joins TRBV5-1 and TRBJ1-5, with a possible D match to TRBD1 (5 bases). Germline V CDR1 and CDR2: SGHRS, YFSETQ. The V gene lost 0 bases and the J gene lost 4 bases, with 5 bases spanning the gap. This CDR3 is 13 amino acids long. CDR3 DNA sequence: TGCGCCAGCAGCTTGGCAGGGAATCAGCCCCAGCATTTT. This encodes CASSLAGNQPQHF.

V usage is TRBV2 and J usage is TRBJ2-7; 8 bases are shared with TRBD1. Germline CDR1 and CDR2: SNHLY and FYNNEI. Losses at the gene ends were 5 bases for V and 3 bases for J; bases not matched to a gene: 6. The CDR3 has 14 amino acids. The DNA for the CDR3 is TGTGCCAGCAGTCCCGACAGGGGAGGCTACGAGCAGTACTTC. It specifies CASSPDRGGYEQYF.

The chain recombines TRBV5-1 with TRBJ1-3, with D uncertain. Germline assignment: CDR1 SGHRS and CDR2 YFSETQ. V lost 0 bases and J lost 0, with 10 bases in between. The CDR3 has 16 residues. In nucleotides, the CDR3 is TGCGCCAGCAGCTTGGTTACAGCTTTCTCTGGAAACACCATATATTTT. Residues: CASSLVTAFSGNTIYF.

CDR3 DNA sequence: TGTGCCAGCAGCCCGTTAGCGTCCCCCTACAATGAGCAGTTCTTC. It translates to CASSPLASPYNEQFF. The V call is TRBV7-3, the J call TRBJ2-1, with D maybe TRBD2 (5 bases). V was cut by 5 bases and J by 2 bases, with 13 bases left in between. This CDR3 region has 15 residues. CDR1 and CDR2 (germline): SGHTA, FQGTGA. Filled out from reference TRBV7-3 and TRBJ2-1, the complete variable domain reads GAGVSQTPSNKVTEKGKYVELRCDPISGHTALYWYRQSLGQGPEFLIYFQGTGAADDSGLPNDRFFAVRPEGSVSTLKIQRTERGDSAVYLCASSPLASPYNEQFFGPGTRLTVL.

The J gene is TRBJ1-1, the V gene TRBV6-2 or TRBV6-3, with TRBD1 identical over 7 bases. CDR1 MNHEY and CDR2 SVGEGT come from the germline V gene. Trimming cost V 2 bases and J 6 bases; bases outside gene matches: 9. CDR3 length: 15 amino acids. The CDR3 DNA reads TGTGCCAGCAGTTACCGACAGGGTGTGATCTCTGAAGCTTTCTTT. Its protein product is CASSYRQGVISEAFF.

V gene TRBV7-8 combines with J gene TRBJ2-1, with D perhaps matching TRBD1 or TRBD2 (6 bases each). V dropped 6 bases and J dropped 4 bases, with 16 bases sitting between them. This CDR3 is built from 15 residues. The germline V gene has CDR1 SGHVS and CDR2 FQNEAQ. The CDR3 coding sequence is TGTGCCAGCAGTCTAGAGGGGGGCTCATACAATGAGCAGTTCTTC. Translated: CASSLEGGSYNEQFF.

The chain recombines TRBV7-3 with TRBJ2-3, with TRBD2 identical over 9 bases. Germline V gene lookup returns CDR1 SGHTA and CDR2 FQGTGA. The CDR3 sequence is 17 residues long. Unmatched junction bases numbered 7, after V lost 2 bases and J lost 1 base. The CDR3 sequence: CASSLLGSGGRTDTQYF. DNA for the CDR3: TGTGCCAGCAGCTTATTGGGTAGCGGGGGCCGCACAGATACGCAGTATTTT.

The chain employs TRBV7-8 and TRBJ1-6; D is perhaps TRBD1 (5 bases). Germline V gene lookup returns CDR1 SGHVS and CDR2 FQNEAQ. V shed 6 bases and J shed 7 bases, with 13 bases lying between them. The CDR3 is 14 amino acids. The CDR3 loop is CASRPGTENSPLHF. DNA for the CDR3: TGTGCCAGCAGACCCGGGACGGAGAATTCACCCCTCCACTTT. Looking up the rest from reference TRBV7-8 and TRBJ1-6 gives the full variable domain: GAGVSQSPRYKVAKRGQDVALRCDPISGHVSLFWYQQALGQGPEFLTYFQNEAQLDKSGLPSDRFFAERPEGSVSTLKIQRTQQEDSAVYLCASRPGTENSPLHFGNGTRLTVT.

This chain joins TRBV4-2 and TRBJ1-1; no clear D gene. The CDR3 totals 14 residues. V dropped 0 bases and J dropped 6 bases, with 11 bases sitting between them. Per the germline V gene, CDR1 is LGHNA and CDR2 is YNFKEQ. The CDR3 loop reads CASSQEVDRAEAFF. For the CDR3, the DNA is TGTGCCAGCAGCCAAGAGGTAGATAGGGCTGAAGCTTTCTTT.

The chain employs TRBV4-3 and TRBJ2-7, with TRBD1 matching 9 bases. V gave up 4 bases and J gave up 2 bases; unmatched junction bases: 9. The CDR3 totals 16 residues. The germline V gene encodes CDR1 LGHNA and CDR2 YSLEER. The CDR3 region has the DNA TGCGCCAGCAGCCCTTCATCCGGGACAGGGACCTACGAGCAGTACTTC. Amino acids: CASSPSSGTGTYEQYF.

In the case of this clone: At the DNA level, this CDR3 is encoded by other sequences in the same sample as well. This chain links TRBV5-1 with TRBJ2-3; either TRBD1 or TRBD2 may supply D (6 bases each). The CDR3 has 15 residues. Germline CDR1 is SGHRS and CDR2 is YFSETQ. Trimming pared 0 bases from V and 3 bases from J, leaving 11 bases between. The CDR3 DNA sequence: TGCGCCAGCAGCTTGGGTGGGGGGCTGACAGATACGCAGTATTTT. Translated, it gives CASSLGGGLTDTQYF.

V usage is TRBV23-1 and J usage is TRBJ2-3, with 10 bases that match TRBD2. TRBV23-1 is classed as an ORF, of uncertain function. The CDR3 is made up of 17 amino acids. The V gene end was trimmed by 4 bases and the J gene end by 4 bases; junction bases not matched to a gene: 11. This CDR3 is CASSPNQSSGRPDTQYF. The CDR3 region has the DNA TGCGCCAGCAGTCCTAACCAATCTAGCGGGAGACCAGATACGCAGTATTTT.

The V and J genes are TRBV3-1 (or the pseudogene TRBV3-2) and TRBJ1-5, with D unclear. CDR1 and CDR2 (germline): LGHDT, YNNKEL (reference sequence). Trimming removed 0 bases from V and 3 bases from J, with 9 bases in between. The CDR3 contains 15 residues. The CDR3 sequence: CASSQDLRNNQPQHF. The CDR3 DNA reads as TGTGCCAGCAGCCAAGATCTACGGAACAATCAGCCCCAGCATTTT.

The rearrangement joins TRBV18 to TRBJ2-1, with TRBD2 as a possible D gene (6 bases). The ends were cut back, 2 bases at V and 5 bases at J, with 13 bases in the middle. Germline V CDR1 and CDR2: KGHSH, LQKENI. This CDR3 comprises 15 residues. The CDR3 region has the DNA TGTGCCAGCTCACCAGTCAGCGGGTACGACAATGAGCAGTTCTTC. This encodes CASSPVSGYDNEQFF.

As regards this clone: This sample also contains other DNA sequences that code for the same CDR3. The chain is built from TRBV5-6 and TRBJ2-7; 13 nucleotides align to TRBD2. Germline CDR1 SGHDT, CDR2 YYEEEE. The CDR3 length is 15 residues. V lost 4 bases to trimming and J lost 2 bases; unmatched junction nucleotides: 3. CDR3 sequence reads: CASSLGLAGPYEQYF. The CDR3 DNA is TGTGCCAGCAGCCTGGGACTAGCGGGACCCTACGAGCAGTACTTC.

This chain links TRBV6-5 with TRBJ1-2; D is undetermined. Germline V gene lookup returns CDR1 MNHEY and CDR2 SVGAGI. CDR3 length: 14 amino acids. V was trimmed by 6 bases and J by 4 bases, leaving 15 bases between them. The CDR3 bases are TGTGCCAGCAGCCTACAGCCACTTGGCTATGGCTACACCTTC. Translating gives CASSLQPLGYGYTF.

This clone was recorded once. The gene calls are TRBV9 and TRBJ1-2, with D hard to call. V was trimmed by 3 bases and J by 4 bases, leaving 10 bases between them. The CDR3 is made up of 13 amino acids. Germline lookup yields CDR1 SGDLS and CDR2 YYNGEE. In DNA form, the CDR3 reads TGTGCCAGCAGCGAGGGCAACAGCTATGGCTACACCTTC. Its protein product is CASSEGNSYGYTF.

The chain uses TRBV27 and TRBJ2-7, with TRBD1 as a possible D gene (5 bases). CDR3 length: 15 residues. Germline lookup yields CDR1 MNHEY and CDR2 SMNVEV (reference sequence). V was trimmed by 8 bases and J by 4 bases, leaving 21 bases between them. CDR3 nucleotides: TGTGCCAGCCGCTCCCCCGGACACAGTATTTACGAGCAGTACTTC. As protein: CASRSPGHSIYEQYF.

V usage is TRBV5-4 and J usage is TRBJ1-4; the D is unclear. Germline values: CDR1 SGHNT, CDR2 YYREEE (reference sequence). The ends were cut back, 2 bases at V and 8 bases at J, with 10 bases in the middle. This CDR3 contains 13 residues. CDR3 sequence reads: CASSLRAEEKLFF. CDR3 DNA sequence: TGTGCCAGCAGCTTAAGGGCGGAGGAAAAACTGTTTTTT.

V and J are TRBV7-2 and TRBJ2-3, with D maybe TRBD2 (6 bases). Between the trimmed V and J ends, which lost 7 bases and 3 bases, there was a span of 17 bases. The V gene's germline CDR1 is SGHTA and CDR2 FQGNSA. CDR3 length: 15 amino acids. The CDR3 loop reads CASNMGGVGTDTQYF. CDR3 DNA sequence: TGTGCCAGCAACATGGGCGGGGTTGGAACAGATACGCAGTATTTT. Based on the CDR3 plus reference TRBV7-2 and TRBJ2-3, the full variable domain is GAGVSQSPSNKVTEKGKDVELRCDPISGHTALYWYRQSLGQGLEFLIYFQGNSAPDKSGLPSDRFSAERTGGSVSTLTIQRTQQEDSAVYLCASNMGGVGTDTQYFGPGTRLTVL.

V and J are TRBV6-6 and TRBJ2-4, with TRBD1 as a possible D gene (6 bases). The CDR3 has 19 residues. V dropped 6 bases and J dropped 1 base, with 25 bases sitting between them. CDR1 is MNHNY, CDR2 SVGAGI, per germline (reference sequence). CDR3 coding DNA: TGTGCCAGCAGCTACCGCCCCCCCCGGGACACAAAGGCCAAAAACATTCAGTACTTC. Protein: CASSYRPPRDTKAKNIQYF.

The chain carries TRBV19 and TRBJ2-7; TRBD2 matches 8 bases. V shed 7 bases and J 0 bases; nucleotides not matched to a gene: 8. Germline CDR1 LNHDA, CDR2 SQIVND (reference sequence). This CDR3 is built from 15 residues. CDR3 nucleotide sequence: TGTGCCAGTACCCCGGGGGGGGCGTTCTCCTACGAGCAGTACTTC. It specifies CASTPGGAFSYEQYF. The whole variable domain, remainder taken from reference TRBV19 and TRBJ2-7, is DGGITQSPKYLFRKEGQNVTLSCEQNLNHDAMYWYRQDPGQGLRLIYYSQIVNDFQKGDIAEGYSVSREKKESFPLTVTSAQKNPTAFYLCASTPGGAFSYEQYFGPGTRLTVT.

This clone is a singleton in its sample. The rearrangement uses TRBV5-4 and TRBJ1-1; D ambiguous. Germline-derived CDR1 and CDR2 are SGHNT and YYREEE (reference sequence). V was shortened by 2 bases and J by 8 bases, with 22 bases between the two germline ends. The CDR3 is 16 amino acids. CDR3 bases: TGTGCCAGCAGCTTATTGGTTTCTACCCGCCTCGTCGAAGCTTTCTTT. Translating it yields CASSLLVSTRLVEAFF.